The 19 T cell receptor beta chains below come from one sample, sequenced in a study of resident and recirculating memory T cells in vitiligo. Sequenced by immunoSEQ multiplex PCR; TCRdb stores in-frame clones only, minus some. The sample carries 55,000 to 75,000 clones, approximately 91% recorded once. Sequenced input: blood. These receptors originate from a male donor with vitiligo.

J is TRBJ2-1 and V is TRBV4-3; TRBD2 might be the D (7 bases). This CDR3 has 16 residues. Germline lookup yields CDR1 LGHNA and CDR2 YSLEER. V was clipped by 1 base and J by 3 bases, with 13 bases between them. CDR3 sequence reads: CASSQVQGGDYNEQFF. The CDR3 DNA reads TGCGCCAGCAGCCAAGTCCAAGGGGGGGACTACAATGAGCAGTTCTTC.

The chain couples TRBV30 to TRBJ2-7, with 9 bases matching TRBD1. The CDR3 totals 14 residues. Unmatched junction bases numbered 9, after V lost 4 bases and J lost 5 bases. CDR1 and CDR2 from the germline V gene are GTSNPN and SVGIG (reference sequence). For the CDR3, the DNA is TGTGCCTGGATGGGGGACAGGGCGTCCCACGAGCAGTACTTC. This translates into CAWMGDRASHEQYF. The variable domain in full, with the rest retrieved from reference TRBV30 and TRBJ2-7, is SQTIHQWPATLVQPVGSPLSLECTVEGTSNPNLYWYRQAAGRGLQLLFYSVGIGQISSEVPQNLSASRPQDRQFILSSKKLLLSDSGFYLCAWMGDRASHEQYFGPGTRLTVT.

The rearrangement links TRBV29-1 to TRBJ1-2; TRBD1 matches 8 bases. This CDR3 contains 16 residues. Germline CDR1 SQVTM, CDR2 ANQGSEA. V dropped 4 bases and J dropped 2; count of bases not matched to a gene: 12. CDR3 protein: CSVAPTPRGPNYGYTF. The CDR3 nucleotides are TGCAGCGTTGCACCGACCCCCAGGGGGCCGAACTATGGCTACACCTTC.

This chain links TRBV7-9 with TRBJ1-5; TRBD1 agrees at 9 bases. The J segment lost 3 bases and the V segment lost 1 base, leaving 4 bases of the junction unmatched. Germline V gives CDR1 SEHNR, CDR2 FQNEAQ (reference sequence). The CDR3 covers 16 residues. The CDR3: CASSLGQGDNNQPQHF. CDR3 nucleotides: TGTGCCAGCAGCTTAGGACAGGGGGACAACAATCAGCCCCAGCATTTT.

The chain employs TRBV4-2 and TRBJ2-7, with a weak D call TRBD1 (5 bases). Germline V gene sequence: CDR1 LGHNA, CDR2 YNFKEQ. CDR3 length: 14 residues. Trimming left V 0 bases short and J 5 bases short, with 11 bases between. In DNA form, the CDR3 reads TGTGCCAGCAGCCAAGATCAGTCAGGGAACGAGCAGTACTTC. It translates to CASSQDQSGNEQYF.

This chain connects TRBV19 to TRBJ1-2; D might be TRBD1 (5 bases). The CDR3 contains 16 residues. V lost 6 bases and J 2 bases, leaving 19 bases between the germline ends. CDR1 and CDR2 (germline): LNHDA, SQIVND (reference sequence). In DNA, the CDR3 is TGTGCCAGTAGCCCCACCCTCGGAGGGGCAAACTATGGCTACACCTTC. Residues: CASSPTLGGANYGYTF. Full variable domain (remainder filled in from reference TRBV19 and TRBJ1-2): DGGITQSPKYLFRKEGQNVTLSCEQNLNHDAMYWYRQDPGQGLRLIYYSQIVNDFQKGDIAEGYSVSREKKESFPLTVTSAQKNPTAFYLCASSPTLGGANYGYTFGSGTRLTVV.

This rearrangement joins TRBV5-4 to TRBJ1-3, with TRBD1 matching over 7 bases. CDR1 SGHNT and CDR2 YYREEE come from the germline V gene (reference sequence). V gave up 3 bases and J gave up 3 bases; unmatched junction bases: 6. The CDR3 has 15 residues. CDR3 bases: TGTGCCAGCAGCTCGGGACAGAACTTTGGAAACACCATATATTTT. This encodes CASSSGQNFGNTIYF.

The V gene is TRBV5-1, the J gene TRBJ2-2, with 8 bases matching TRBD1. V shed 3 bases, J shed 0 bases, and the junction held 1 base outside the gene matches. The CDR3 has 15 residues. CDR1 is SGHRS and CDR2 is YFSETQ in the germline V gene. CDR3 nucleotide sequence: TGCGCCAGCAGCTGGGACAGGACGAACACCGGGGAGCTGTTTTTT. It codes for CASSWDRTNTGELFF. The variable domain in full, completed from reference TRBV5-1 and TRBJ2-2, reads KAGVTQTPRYLIKTRGQQVTLSCSPISGHRSVSWYQQTPGQGLQFLFEYFSETQRNKGNFPGRFSGRQFSNSRSEMNVSTLELGDSALYLCASSWDRTNTGELFFGEGSRLTVL.

This chain uses TRBV29-1 with TRBJ1-1, with 9 bases lining up with TRBD1. V lost 0 bases, J lost 5 bases, and 4 bases stayed unmatched. This CDR3 spans 14 amino acids. Germline V lookup: CDR1 SQVTM, CDR2 ANQGSEA. CDR3 in amino acids: CSVEDPDRGTEAFF. CDR3 DNA: TGCAGCGTTGAAGACCCGGACAGGGGAACTGAAGCTTTCTTT.

V usage is TRBV7-8 and J usage is TRBJ2-2; TRBD1 aligns across 8 bases. Germline trimming cut 4 bases from V and 5 bases from J; bases unmatched to any gene: 9. The CDR3 covers 16 residues. Germline assignment: CDR1 SGHVS and CDR2 FQNEAQ. The CDR3 region has the DNA TGTGCCAGCAGCTCAACAGGGGGGAGAGGAACCGGGGAGCTGTTTTTT. Translated: CASSSTGGRGTGELFF.

This chain links TRBV4-3 with TRBJ1-2, with D possibly TRBD1 on 6 matching bases. The CDR3 consists of 15 residues. The V end lost 3 bases, the J end lost 1 base, and 12 bases lay between the germline ends. The germline CDR1 and CDR2 sequences are LGHNA and YSLEER. The CDR3 loop is CASSQAGVGNYGYTF. The CDR3 nucleotides read TGCGCCAGCAGCCAGGCAGGGGTCGGTAACTATGGCTACACCTTC.

The chain carries TRBV12-5 and TRBJ2-3; 12 bases map to TRBD2. This CDR3 spans 16 amino acids. V lost 3 bases to trimming and J lost 5 bases; unmatched junction nucleotides: 6. Germline assignment: CDR1 LGHNT and CDR2 FRNRAP. The CDR3 reads CASGLGLAGKVDTQYF. The CDR3, as DNA: TGTGCTAGTGGTTTAGGACTAGCGGGGAAAGTAGATACGCAGTATTTT.

CDR3 region: CASSLISGGGTEAFF. Here the CDR3 DNA reads TGTGCCAGCAGCTTAATTTCAGGGGGTGGGACTGAAGCTTTCTTT. This chain connects TRBV7-9 to TRBJ1-1; 7 bases agree with TRBD1. After removal of 2 bases from V and 5 bases from J, the junction contained 8 bases not matched to a gene. The CDR3 length is 15 residues. Germline V gene data show CDR1 as SEHNR and CDR2 as FQNEAQ (reference sequence).

This clone was recorded a few times. The chain is built from TRBV11-2 and TRBJ1-6; TRBD1 matches 8 bases. V lost 1 base, J lost 7 bases, and 3 bases stayed unmatched. Per the germline V gene, CDR1 is SGHAT and CDR2 is FQNNGV. This CDR3 is 15 amino acids long. CDR3 loop: CASSLGQGKNSPLHF. The CDR3 DNA sequence: TGTGCCAGCAGCTTAGGACAGGGGAAAAATTCACCCCTCCACTTT.

V usage is TRBV19 and J usage is TRBJ2-1, with 10 bases identical to TRBD2. There are 16 residues in the CDR3. Germline CDR1 reads LNHDA; CDR2 reads SQIVND (reference sequence). V was clipped by 1 base and J by 7 bases; unmatched bases: 7. The CDR3 loop reads CASSIASGGFGNEQFF. CDR3 nucleotide sequence: TGTGCCAGTAGTATAGCTAGCGGGGGTTTTGGGAATGAGCAGTTCTTC.

A single count supports this clone. The J gene is TRBJ2-3, the V gene TRBV4-3; the match to TRBD2 covers 12 bases. V lost 0 bases to trimming and J lost 0 bases; unmatched junction nucleotides: 10. The CDR3 is made up of 20 amino acids. Looked up from germline, CDR1 is LGHNA and CDR2 is YSLEER. CDR3 sequence (DNA): TGCGCCAGCAGCCAAGAAGGACTAGCGGGGATGCTCACTAGCACAGATACGCAGTATTTT. Protein: CASSQEGLAGMLTSTDTQYF.

This clone was counted only a few times. The chain joins TRBV10-3 to TRBJ1-1; no firm D call. Germline V gene data show CDR1 as ENHRY and CDR2 as SYGVKD. Trimming stripped 2 bases from V and 0 bases from J, with 10 bases between. The CDR3 totals 15 residues. CDR3 DNA: TGTGCCATCAGTGAGACAGCCACGTTGAACACTGAAGCTTTCTTT. The encoded protein is CAISETATLNTEAFF.

The chain couples TRBV6-1 to TRBJ2-5; 9 positions match TRBD1. This CDR3 region has 15 residues. V shed 8 bases, J shed 6 bases, and the junction held 13 bases outside the gene matches. Germline V CDR1 and CDR2: MNHNS, SASEGT. The CDR3 loop is CASLTPGQGRKTQYF. The CDR3 DNA reads TGTGCCAGCCTCACTCCCGGACAGGGGAGAAAGACCCAGTACTTC.

V is TRBV30 and J is TRBJ2-7, with 9 bases matching TRBD1. Per the germline V gene, CDR1 is GTSNPN and CDR2 is SVGIG (reference sequence). The CDR3 extends over 14 amino acids. V trimming: 8 bases; J trimming: 5 bases; junction bases outside the gene matches: 13. In nucleotides, the CDR3 is TGTGCCGGTAACCAAATAGGGACAGGGAACGAGCAGTACTTC. This gives the protein CAGNQIGTGNEQYF.